The next 27 T cell receptor beta chains were all read from a single sample in a study of shared T cell receptors in the human thymus. The protocol was immunoSEQ multiplex PCR, while the TCRdb copy is restricted to in-frame clones and leaves out a portion. The profile shows hundreds of thousands of clones, 70% to 90% of them singletons. These same data were also listed under a study on human thymus T cells.

Input material: thymocytes. Every receptor here comes from a boy under three years old with a congenital heart defect.

About this clone itself: A read error may produce the germline difference seen at one junction end. The chain carries TRBV7-7 and TRBJ2-5, with D possibly being TRBD1 (7 bases). Germline V lookup: CDR1 SSHAT, CDR2 FNYEAQ (reference sequence). The CDR3 is 16 residues long. The CDR3 here is CASSLAETGMAETQYF. In DNA, the CDR3 is TGTGCTAGCAGCTTAGCGGAGACAGGGATGGCGGAGACCCAGTACTTC.

This clone has only a few counts. The chain links TRBV19 to TRBJ2-7; 9 nucleotides agree with TRBD1. The CDR3 runs 14 residues. After removal of 3 bases from V and 4 bases from J, the junction contained 4 bases not matched to a gene. CDR1 LNHDA and CDR2 SQIVND come from the germline V gene (reference sequence). In DNA form, the CDR3 reads TGTGCCAGTAGTATCCGGGACAGGGTTTACGAGCAGTACTTC. This encodes CASSIRDRVYEQYF.

V gene TRBV4-2 combines with J gene TRBJ2-2, with 7 bases that match TRBD2. This CDR3 is 16 amino acids long. Germline trimming cut 0 bases from V and 5 bases from J; bases unmatched to any gene: 6. CDR1 and CDR2 (germline): LGHNA, YNFKEQ. The DNA for the CDR3 is TGTGCCAGCAGCCAAGATAGAAGCGGGACGACCGGGGAGCTGTTTTTT. This codes for CASSQDRSGTTGELFF.

The chain employs TRBV29-1 and TRBJ2-3; TRBD2 matches 7 bases. The germline CDR1 and CDR2 sequences are SQVTM and ANQGSEA. This CDR3 spans 13 amino acids. Trimming at V came to 7 bases and at J to 2 bases, leaving 6 bases not matched to a gene. The CDR3 DNA reads TGCAGCGCCGTAAGCGGGATCACAGATACGCAGTATTTT. The encoded protein is CSAVSGITDTQYF.

The chain joins TRBV5-6 to TRBJ1-2; TRBD1 might be the D (6 bases). Germline values: CDR1 SGHDT, CDR2 YYEEEE. Deletions cut 4 bases from V and 5 bases from J, with 15 bases between. The CDR3 totals 14 residues. The CDR3 bases are TGTGCCAGCAGCCTAAGGACAGTTACTTATGGCTACACCTTC. This translates into CASSLRTVTYGYTF. The full variable domain, completed using reference TRBV5-6 and TRBJ1-2, is DAGVTQSPTHLIKTRGQQVTLRCSPKSGHDTVSWYQQALGQGPQFIFQYYEEEERQRGNFPDRFSGHQFPNYSSELNVNALLLGDSALYLCASSLRTVTYGYTFGSGTRLTVV.

The gene calls are TRBV10-1 and TRBJ2-7; D possibly corresponds to TRBD1 (5 bases). V shed 0 bases and J shed 1 base, with 7 bases lying between them. The CDR3 loop spans 14 amino acids. The germline gives CDR1 WNHNN, CDR2 SYGVQD (reference sequence). CDR3 in amino acids: CASSESQGSYEQYF. The CDR3 bases are TGCGCCAGCAGTGAGTCGCAGGGATCCTACGAGCAGTACTTC.

The chain combines TRBV4-1 with TRBJ2-5; 12 nucleotides match TRBD1. This CDR3 is built from 16 residues. The junction had 10 bases not matched to a gene; V was cut back by 0 bases and J by 11 bases. The germline V gene encodes CDR1 MGHRA and CDR2 YSYEKL. CDR3 sequence: CASSQDPQGQGAGQYF. The CDR3 DNA sequence: TGCGCCAGCAGCCAAGATCCCCAGGGACAGGGGGCTGGGCAGTACTTC.

The chain uses TRBV5-1 and TRBJ1-6, with TRBD1 identical over 7 bases. CDR3 size: 17 residues. Germline V gene data show CDR1 as SGHRS and CDR2 as YFSETQ. V dropped 3 bases and J dropped 6; count of bases not matched to a gene: 12. The CDR3, as DNA: TGCGCCAGCAGCTCAGGACAGGACCCCAAATTTAATTCACCCCTCCACTTT. Residues: CASSSGQDPKFNSPLHF.

J is TRBJ2-7 and V is TRBV15, with D maybe TRBD1 (6 bases). Trimming stripped 4 bases from V and 3 bases from J, with 16 bases between. The CDR3 totals 15 residues. Germline V CDR1 and CDR2: LNHNV, YYDKDF (reference sequence). The CDR3 bases are TGTGCCACCAGCACTTCTCCGGGACAATTCTACGAGCAGTACTTC. As protein: CATSTSPGQFYEQYF.

V and J are TRBV10-3 and TRBJ1-5; 10 nucleotides line up with TRBD1. The CDR3 has 16 amino acids. With 4 bases clipped from V and 7 bases from J, the junction kept 10 bases outside the gene matches. CDR1 is ENHRY and CDR2 is SYGVKD in the germline V gene. CDR3 DNA sequence: TGTGCCATCAGTGCAGGCGGGACAGGGGAAGAACAGCCCCAGCATTTT. It specifies CAISAGGTGEEQPQHF.

The chain couples TRBV28 to TRBJ2-3; 7 nucleotides align to TRBD2. The CDR3 runs 14 residues. With V trimmed by 8 bases and J by 6 bases, 11 bases remained unmatched. Germline V gene data show CDR1 as MDHEN and CDR2 as SYDVKM. As DNA, the CDR3 is TGTGCCAGCGGCCAGCGGGGAGATTGGGATACGCAGTATTTT. As protein: CASGQRGDWDTQYF. Based on the CDR3 plus reference TRBV28 and TRBJ2-3, the full variable domain is DVKVTQSSRYLVKRTGEKVFLECVQDMDHENMFWYRQDPGLGLRLIYFSYDVKMKEKGDIPEGYSVSREKKERFSLILESASTNQTSMYLCASGQRGDWDTQYFGPGTRLTVL.

The genes are TRBV10-1 and TRBJ2-3; TRBD1 is a possible D gene (6 bases). The V end was cut by 5 bases, the J end by 2 bases, with 11 bases between. The V gene's germline CDR1 is WNHNN and CDR2 SYGVQD (reference sequence). The CDR3 length is 14 residues. The CDR3 here is CASSPDRFTDTQYF. CDR3 nucleotide sequence: TGCGCCAGCAGTCCCGACAGGTTCACAGATACGCAGTATTTT.

The V call is TRBV7-9, the J call TRBJ2-7; a weak D match, TRBD2 (6 bases). CDR3 size: 18 residues. V was cut by 2 bases and J by 0 bases, with 20 bases left in between. CDR1 is SEHNR, CDR2 FQNEAQ, per germline (reference sequence). As DNA, the CDR3 is TGTGCCAGCAGCTTACGCCCGCCTTACCCGACTAGCTCCTACGAGCAGTACTTC. Translated, it gives CASSLRPPYPTSSYEQYF.

The chain joins TRBV27 to TRBJ1-2; no clear D gene. The CDR3 is 16 residues long. The germline V and J ends were trimmed by 1 base and 3 bases, with 15 bases remaining between them. Germline V gives CDR1 MNHEY, CDR2 SMNVEV (reference sequence). For the CDR3, the DNA is TGTGCCAGCAGTTTATATCCCCAACAGCTGCACTATGGCTACACCTTC. Its protein product is CASSLYPQQLHYGYTF.

This clone appeared a single time. The chain combines TRBV7-6 with TRBJ2-1; D is unclear. The V gene's germline CDR1 is SGHVS and CDR2 FNYEAQ. The CDR3 is 18 amino acids. V was trimmed by 0 bases and J by 1 base, leaving 16 bases between them. For the CDR3, the DNA is TGTGCCAGCAGCTTAGCCAACCCTCGAACCGAGTCCTACAATGAGCAGTTCTTC. This encodes CASSLANPRTESYNEQFF.

This clone was observed once. This chain links TRBV19 with TRBJ2-7; 9 bases align to TRBD2. J was trimmed by 5 bases and V by 4 bases; bases with no gene match: 12. Germline V gene lookup returns CDR1 LNHDA and CDR2 SQIVND (reference sequence). This CDR3 has 16 residues. Here the CDR3 reads CASSTMAGGPNHEQYF. CDR3 nucleotide sequence: TGTGCCAGTAGTACCATGGCGGGAGGGCCTAATCACGAGCAGTACTTC.

This chain uses TRBV6-5 with TRBJ1-1; D may be TRBD1 (5 bases). Germline CDR1 and CDR2: MNHEY and SVGAGI. CDR3 length: 14 residues. V lost 6 bases to trimming and J lost 8 bases, with 19 bases between them. In nucleotides, the CDR3 is TGTGCCAGCAGCCGCAACGGACACGGCAACGAAGCTTTCTTT. Its protein product is CASSRNGHGNEAFF.

The chain employs TRBV19 and TRBJ2-1, with a tentative D call TRBD2 (6 bases). Trimming cost V 7 bases and J 0 bases, with 10 bases left between them. The CDR3 loop spans 14 amino acids. Per germline, CDR1 LNHDA and CDR2 SQIVND (reference sequence). The CDR3 protein is CASKGLSSYNEQFF. The CDR3, as DNA: TGTGCCAGTAAGGGACTCAGCTCCTACAATGAGCAGTTCTTC.

The chain couples TRBV7-2 to TRBJ1-3, with D possibly TRBD1 on 5 matching bases. Trimming left V 1 base short and J 4 bases short, with 14 bases between. The CDR3 runs to 16 residues. Per germline, CDR1 SGHTA and CDR2 FQGNSA. Here the CDR3 reads CASSLGGVDSGNTIYF. As DNA, the CDR3 is TGTGCCAGCAGCTTAGGGGGGGTCGACAGCGGAAACACCATATATTTT.

This rearrangement joins TRBV6-1 to TRBJ2-7; 10 bases agree with TRBD2. This CDR3 has 14 residues. CDR1 is MNHNS, CDR2 SASEGT, per germline. The trim removed 7 bases at V and 3 bases at J, leaving 6 bases unmatched. The CDR3 region is CASKSGTSVYEQYF. In nucleotides, the CDR3 is TGTGCCAGCAAATCCGGGACTAGCGTCTACGAGCAGTACTTC.

This chain links TRBV14 with TRBJ2-7, with 13 bases identical to TRBD2. CDR1 is SGHDN, CDR2 FVKESK, per germline. J was trimmed by 2 bases and V by 1 base; bases with no gene match: 14. CDR3 size: 20 residues. The CDR3: CASSQGTSGRRVTGTYEQYF. In DNA form, the CDR3 reads TGTGCCAGCAGCCAAGGGACTAGCGGGAGACGCGTAACCGGGACCTACGAGCAGTACTTC.

This chain uses TRBV19 with TRBJ2-3; 11 nucleotides line up with TRBD2. This CDR3 is built from 16 residues. V lost 4 bases, J lost 2 bases, and 5 bases stayed unmatched. Per the germline V gene, CDR1 is LNHDA and CDR2 is SQIVND (reference sequence). CDR3: CASSTRTSGYTDTQYF. The CDR3 bases are TGTGCCAGTAGTACAAGGACTAGCGGGTACACAGATACGCAGTATTTT.

In the case of this clone: This specimen includes other DNA sequences encoding the same CDR3. The chain links TRBV7-2 to TRBJ2-7; 12 nucleotides agree with TRBD1. The ends lost 6 bases at V and 4 bases at J; junction bases unmatched: 4. This CDR3 is 14 amino acids long. CDR1 and CDR2 from the germline V gene are SGHTA and FQGNSA. The CDR3 DNA follows: TGTGCCAGCAGTCCGGGACAGGGGGCTTACGAGCAGTACTTC. Its protein is CASSPGQGAYEQYF.

The CDR3 is CASSLDNRRGWFYNEQFF. The CDR3 region has the DNA TGTGCCAGCAGCTTAGACAATAGGAGGGGCTGGTTCTACAATGAGCAGTTCTTC. The chain has TRBV7-8 and TRBJ2-1, with D maybe TRBD2 (6 bases). Trimming took 1 base from V and 3 from J, leaving 19 bases between them. The CDR3 consists of 18 residues. Germline loops: CDR1 SGHVS, CDR2 FQNEAQ.

This chain joins TRBV10-1 and TRBJ2-2; 7 bases fit TRBD1. Germline V lookup: CDR1 WNHNN, CDR2 SYGVQD (reference sequence). V was clipped by 6 bases and J by 4 bases; unmatched bases: 23. This CDR3 is built from 20 residues. CDR3 residues: CASRNLIAPAVDRATGELFF. The DNA for the CDR3 is TGCGCCAGCAGAAATTTGATAGCCCCAGCTGTAGACAGGGCCACCGGGGAGCTGTTTTTT.

The rearrangement links TRBV9 to TRBJ2-1, with 10 bases aligning to TRBD2. The CDR3 is made up of 14 amino acids. Losses at the gene ends were 2 bases for V and 9 bases for J; bases not matched to a gene: 5. Germline V gene lookup returns CDR1 SGDLS and CDR2 YYNGEE. In DNA form, the CDR3 reads TGTGCCAGCAGCGTCGGTAGCGGGAGGCCTGAGCAGTTCTTC. Protein: CASSVGSGRPEQFF.

J is TRBJ2-5 and V is TRBV7-9; TRBD2 matches at 12 bases. The V and J ends lost 1 base and 1 base, in that order; junction bases with no gene match: 1. This CDR3 spans 16 amino acids. Germline CDR1 reads SEHNR; CDR2 reads FQNEAQ (reference sequence). The CDR3 region has the DNA TGTGCCAGCAGCTTAGGGACTAGCGGGACCCAAGAGACCCAGTACTTC. Translation: CASSLGTSGTQETQYF.